These 19 T cell receptor beta chains were all obtained from the same sample, sequenced in a study of blood T cell repertoires in COVID-19. Produced via immunoSEQ multiplex PCR; TCRdb's table is partial and in-frame only. Of under 350,000 clones listed, roughly 91% were seen once; the top ten hold more than 1.5%. The specimen was PBMCs or T cells enriched from blood (not recorded which). These receptors were obtained from a woman aged 55-70 years who had recovered from COVID-19.

V gene TRBV6-5 combines with J gene TRBJ1-1; no firm D call. The length of the CDR3 is 15 residues. Germline values: CDR1 MNHEY, CDR2 SVGAGI. The ends were cut back, 5 bases at V and 1 base at J, with 14 bases in the middle. In DNA form, the CDR3 reads TGTGCCAGCAGTCACGGGGTGGGAAGGAACACTGAAGCTTTCTTT. Its translation is CASSHGVGRNTEAFF.

V and J are TRBV10-2 and TRBJ2-5; 8 bases agree with TRBD1. This CDR3 region has 14 residues. V was pared by 1 base and J by 4 bases, with 2 bases of the junction left unmatched. Germline CDR1 and CDR2: WSHSY and SAAADI. CDR3: CASSEFRGRETQYF. Written as DNA, the CDR3 is TGCGCCAGCAGTGAGTTCAGGGGGCGAGAGACCCAGTACTTC.

The chain joins TRBV27 to TRBJ1-5; the D is unclear. CDR1 is MNHEY and CDR2 is SMNVEV in the germline V gene (reference sequence). The CDR3 extends over 13 amino acids. The V end was cut by 6 bases, the J end by 1 base, with 7 bases between. The CDR3 loop is CASSQQSNQPQHF. CDR3 in DNA: TGTGCCAGCAGCCAACAGAGCAATCAGCCCCAGCATTTT.

This chain uses TRBV11-2 with TRBJ1-3; D uncertain. The CDR3 contains 13 residues. Germline V gene sequence: CDR1 SGHAT, CDR2 FQNNGV. Trimming shortened V by 6 bases and J by 4 bases, and 10 bases separated the two germline ends. The CDR3 loop is CASRQAGGNTIYF. DNA of the CDR3: TGTGCCAGCAGGCAAGCAGGCGGAAACACCATATATTTT.

The chain employs TRBV30 and TRBJ1-2; D remains unclear. Germline lookup yields CDR1 GTSNPN and CDR2 SVGIG (reference sequence). The V end lost 3 bases, the J end lost 8 bases, and 16 bases lay between the germline ends. The CDR3 covers 13 residues. Here the CDR3 reads CAWRLSRVGGYTF. The CDR3 nucleotides are TGTGCCTGGAGACTTTCTCGGGTAGGCGGCTACACCTTC.

The chain combines TRBV12-3 or TRBV12-4 with TRBJ2-3; D is possibly TRBD2 (6 bases). Deletions cut 7 bases from V and 14 bases from J, with 16 bases between. The CDR3 covers 11 residues. The CDR3 DNA reads as TGTGCCAGCACCGATGGGGGACTTAGGTATTTT. Protein: CASTDGGLRYF.

The chain couples TRBV29-1 to TRBJ2-6, with D perhaps TRBD1 (5 bases). The V gene lost 3 bases and the J gene lost 0 bases, with 6 bases spanning the gap. The germline V gene encodes CDR1 SQVTM and CDR2 ANQGSEA. The CDR3 has 14 amino acids. The chain's CDR3 is CSVDQGSGANVLTF. The CDR3 nucleotides read TGCAGCGTTGACCAGGGCTCTGGGGCCAACGTCCTGACTTTC.

This rearrangement joins TRBV24-1 to TRBJ1-2; perhaps TRBD1 as D (6 bases). Germline-derived CDR1 and CDR2 are KGHDR and SFDVKD. The length of the CDR3 is 16 residues. With 3 bases removed from V and 3 bases from J, the gap between germline ends came to 16 bases. The CDR3, as DNA: TGTGCCACCAGTGATCCGACAGGTCAAGGGGACTATGGCTACACCTTC. Residues: CATSDPTGQGDYGYTF.

The rearrangement uses TRBV30 and TRBJ1-4; no definite D call. Germline lookup yields CDR1 GTSNPN and CDR2 SVGIG (reference sequence). V lost 0 bases and J lost 3, with 11 bases in between. This CDR3 comprises 15 residues. The CDR3 loop reads CAWSVQEGANEKLFF. DNA of the CDR3: TGTGCCTGGAGTGTACAAGAGGGTGCTAATGAAAAACTGTTTTTT.

V usage is TRBV19 and J usage is TRBJ1-5; TRBD1 matches at 7 bases. Germline values: CDR1 LNHDA, CDR2 SQIVND (reference sequence). V lost 11 bases, J lost 0 bases, and 4 bases stayed unmatched. The CDR3 runs to 13 residues. CDR3 residues: CAGGQISNQPQHF. In DNA form, the CDR3 reads TGTGCCGGGGGACAGATTAGCAATCAGCCCCAGCATTTT. The variable domain in full, completed from reference TRBV19 and TRBJ1-5, reads DGGITQSPKYLFRKEGQNVTLSCEQNLNHDAMYWYRQDPGQGLRLIYYSQIVNDFQKGDIAEGYSVSREKKESFPLTVTSAQKNPTAFYLCAGGQISNQPQHFGDGTRLSIL.

V is TRBV5-8 and J is TRBJ1-2; D is unresolved. Germline V gene data show CDR1 as SGHTS and CDR2 as YDEGEE. V lost 6 bases to trimming and J lost 7 bases, with 19 bases between them. This CDR3 is built from 14 residues. The CDR3 sequence: CASTPLVEGSGYTF. The CDR3 nucleotides read TGTGCCAGCACCCCCCTTGTGGAGGGTTCTGGCTACACCTTC. The whole variable domain, filled in from reference TRBV5-8 and TRBJ1-2, reads EAGVTQSPTHLIKTRGQQATLRCSPISGHTSVYWYQQALGLGLQFLLWYDEGEERNRGNFPPRFSGRQFPNYSSELNVNALELEDSALYLCASTPLVEGSGYTFGSGTRLTVV.

The V gene is TRBV30, the J gene TRBJ2-4; no clear D. Per the germline V gene, CDR1 is GTSNPN and CDR2 is SVGIG (reference sequence). The CDR3 has 14 residues. The V gene lost 3 bases and the J gene lost 11 bases, with 20 bases spanning the gap. CDR3 amino acids: CAWSSPVDLEFQYF. The CDR3 nucleotides read TGTGCCTGGAGCTCCCCCGTCGACCTGGAGTTTCAGTACTTC.

The V call is TRBV11-3, the J call TRBJ2-5, with 9 bases that match TRBD1. The junction had 3 bases not matched to a gene; V was cut back by 5 bases and J by 5 bases. The germline V gene has CDR1 SGHNT and CDR2 YENEEA. This CDR3 is built from 13 residues. The CDR3 DNA sequence: TGTGCCAGCAGCCGAGACAGGGGGGAGACCCAGTACTTC. Its translation: CASSRDRGETQYF.

V gene TRBV19 combines with J gene TRBJ2-7; 8 nucleotides agree with TRBD2. Germline V lookup: CDR1 LNHDA, CDR2 SQIVND (reference sequence). Trimming cost V 5 bases and J 2 bases; bases outside gene matches: 8. This CDR3 is built from 15 residues. In DNA, the CDR3 is TGTGCCAGTAGTGGTGAACAGCGGGGGACCTACGAGCAGTACTTC. Residues: CASSGEQRGTYEQYF.

This chain links TRBV7-3 with TRBJ2-7, with D possibly being TRBD2 (6 bases). Germline V gene data show CDR1 as SGHTA and CDR2 as FQGTGA. This CDR3 has 12 residues. Trimming took 11 bases from V and 1 from J, leaving 12 bases between them. The CDR3 protein is CALGTESYEQYF. In nucleotides, the CDR3 is TGTGCCCTGGGGACTGAGTCCTACGAGCAGTACTTC. Full variable domain (outside the CDR3, taken from reference TRBV7-3 and TRBJ2-7): GAGVSQTPSNKVTEKGKYVELRCDPISGHTALYWYRQSLGQGPEFLIYFQGTGAADDSGLPNDRFFAVRPEGSVSTLKIQRTERGDSAVYLCALGTESYEQYFGPGTRLTVT.

The J gene is TRBJ2-7, the V gene TRBV19; TRBD2 matches 10 bases. The length of the CDR3 is 13 residues. J lost 3 bases, V lost 5 bases, and 1 base had no gene match. Germline V gene data show CDR1 as LNHDA and CDR2 as SQIVND (reference sequence). CDR3 region: CASSGTSVYEQYF. The CDR3, as DNA: TGTGCCAGTAGTGGGACTAGCGTCTACGAGCAGTACTTC.

V gene TRBV9 combines with J gene TRBJ2-5, with 15 positions matching TRBD2. This CDR3 has 18 amino acids. J gave up 5 bases and V 3 bases, and 11 bases lay outside the gene matches. In germline, CDR1 is SGDLS, CDR2 YYNGEE. The CDR3 sequence is CASSAGTSGGTTQETQYF. The CDR3 DNA reads as TGTGCCAGCAGCGCCGGGACTAGCGGGGGGACGACACAGGAGACCCAGTACTTC.

The rearrangement joins TRBV6-6 to TRBJ1-6, with 7 positions matching TRBD1. From germline, CDR1 is MNHNY and CDR2 SVGAGI (reference sequence). This CDR3 has 14 residues. The V segment lost 5 bases and the J segment 14 bases; nucleotides outside the gene matches: 12. The chain's CDR3 is CASSTGTAVSSLHF. The CDR3 coding sequence is TGTGCCAGCAGTACGGGGACAGCCGTTAGCTCCCTCCACTTT.

The chain carries TRBV10-3 and TRBJ1-3; tentative D call: TRBD1 (6 bases). V lost 2 bases and J 1 base, leaving 9 bases between the germline ends. Germline-derived CDR1 and CDR2 are ENHRY and SYGVKD. The CDR3 covers 15 residues. The CDR3, as DNA: TGTGCCATCAGTGAGAGCAGGGGTTCTGGAAACACCATATATTTT. This codes for CAISESRGSGNTIYF.